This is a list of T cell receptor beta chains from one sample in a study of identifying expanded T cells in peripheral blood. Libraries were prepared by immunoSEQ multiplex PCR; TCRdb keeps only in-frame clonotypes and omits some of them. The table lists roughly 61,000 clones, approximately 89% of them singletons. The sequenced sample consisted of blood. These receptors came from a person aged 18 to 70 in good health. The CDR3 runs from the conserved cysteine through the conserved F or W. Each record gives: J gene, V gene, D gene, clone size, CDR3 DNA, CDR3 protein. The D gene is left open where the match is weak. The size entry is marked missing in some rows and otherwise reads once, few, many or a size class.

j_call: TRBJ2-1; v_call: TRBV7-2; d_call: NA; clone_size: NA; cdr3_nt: TGTGCCAGCAGCCCCGTTGTCAATTACAATGAGCAGTTCTTC; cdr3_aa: CASSPVVNYNEQFF
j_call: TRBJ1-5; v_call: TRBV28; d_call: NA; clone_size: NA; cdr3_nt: TGTGCCAGCAGGCCCCCCCCGGGTCTCAGCAATCAGCCCCAGCATTTT; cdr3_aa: CASRPPPGLSNQPQHF
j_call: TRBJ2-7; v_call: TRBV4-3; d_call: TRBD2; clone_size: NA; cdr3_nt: TGCGCCAGCAGCCAAACCGCTAGCGGGGGGGGTTACGAGCAGTACTTC; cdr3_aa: CASSQTASGGGYEQYF
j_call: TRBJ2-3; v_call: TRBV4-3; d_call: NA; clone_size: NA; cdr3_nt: TGCGCCAGCAGCCAAGATGGGAGCTCAGATACGCAGTATTTT; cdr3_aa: CASSQDGSSDTQYF
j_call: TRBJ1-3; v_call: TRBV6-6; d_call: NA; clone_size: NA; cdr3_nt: TGTGCCAGCAGTTCGTTTGGAAACACCATATATTTT; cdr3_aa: CASSSFGNTIYF
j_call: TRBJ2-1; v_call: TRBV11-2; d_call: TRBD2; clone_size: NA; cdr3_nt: TGTGCCAGCAGCTTAGATTGGGCTAGCGGAGGATTAGTGTACAATGAGCAGTTCTTC; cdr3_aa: CASSLDWASGGLVYNEQFF
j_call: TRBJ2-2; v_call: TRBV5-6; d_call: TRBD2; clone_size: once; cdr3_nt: TGTGCCAGCAGCTTATGGTTACTAGCGGCTGGGGCCGGGGAGCTGTTTTTT; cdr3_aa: CASSLWLLAAGAGELFF
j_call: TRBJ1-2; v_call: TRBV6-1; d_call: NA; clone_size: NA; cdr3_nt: TGTGCCAGCAGTGAAAGAGGGCAGCTCCTAACTTTCTATGGCTACACCTTC; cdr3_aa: CASSERGQLLTFYGYTF
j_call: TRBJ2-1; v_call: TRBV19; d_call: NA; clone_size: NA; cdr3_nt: TGTGCCAGTAGTAGACTGGGACCGGAGGGAGACAATGAGCAGTTCTTC; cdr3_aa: CASSRLGPEGDNEQFF
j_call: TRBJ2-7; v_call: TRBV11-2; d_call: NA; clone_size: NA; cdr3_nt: TGTGCCAGCACCACGACAGTCTCCTACGAGCAGTACTTC; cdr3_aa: CASTTTVSYEQYF
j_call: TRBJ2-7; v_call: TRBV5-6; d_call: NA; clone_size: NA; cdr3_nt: TGTGCCAGCAGGAAGGGTGCGGGGATCTCCTACGAGCAGTACTTC; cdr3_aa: CASRKGAGISYEQYF
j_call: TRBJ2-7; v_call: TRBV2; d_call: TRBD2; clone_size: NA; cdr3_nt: TGTGCCAGCAGTGTTCTAGCGGGAGGGCCGGGGGAGCAGTACTTC; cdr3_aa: CASSVLAGGPGEQYF
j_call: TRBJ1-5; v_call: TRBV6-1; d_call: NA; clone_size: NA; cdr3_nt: TGTGCCAGCAGTGAATTGGGGATAAGCAATCAGCCCCAGCATTTT; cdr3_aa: CASSELGISNQPQHF
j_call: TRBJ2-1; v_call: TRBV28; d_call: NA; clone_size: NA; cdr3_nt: TGTGCCAGCAGTAGGGACTCCTTTTACAATGAGCAGTTCTTC; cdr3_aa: CASSRDSFYNEQFF
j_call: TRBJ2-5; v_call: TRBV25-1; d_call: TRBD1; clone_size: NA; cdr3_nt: TGTGCCAGCAGTGGTGGACAGGGGGTGAGCTTCCAGTACTTC; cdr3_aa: CASSGGQGVSFQYF
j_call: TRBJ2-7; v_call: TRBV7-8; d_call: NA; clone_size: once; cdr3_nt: TGTGCCAGCAGCTTAGATGGACAGCTTTACTACCTTACTGGGGGCTACGAGCAGTACTTC; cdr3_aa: CASSLDGQLYYLTGGYEQYF
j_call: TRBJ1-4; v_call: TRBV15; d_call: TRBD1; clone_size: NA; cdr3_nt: TGTGCCACCAGCCCACCTGTCCGACAGGGGATGTGGTCTAATGAAAAACTGTTTTTT; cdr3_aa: CATSPPVRQGMWSNEKLFF
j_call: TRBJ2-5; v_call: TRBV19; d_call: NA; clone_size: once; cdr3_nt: TGTGCCAGTACCCCCAGCGGACAAGAGACCCAGTACTTC; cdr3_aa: CASTPSGQETQYF
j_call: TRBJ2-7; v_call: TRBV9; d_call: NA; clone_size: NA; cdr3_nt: TGTGCCAGCAGCGCGAGGGCGGACTCTAGCTACGAGCAGTACTTC; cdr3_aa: CASSARADSSYEQYF
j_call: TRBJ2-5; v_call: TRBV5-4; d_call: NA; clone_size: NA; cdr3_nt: TGTGCCAGCAGCTTGGTAGGGGTCCAAGAGACCCAGTACTTC; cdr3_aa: CASSLVGVQETQYF
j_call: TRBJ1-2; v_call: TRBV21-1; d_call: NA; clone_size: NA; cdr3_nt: TGTGCCAGCAGCAATCCGCCTGGCCCCAACTATGGCTACACCTTC; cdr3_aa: CASSNPPGPNYGYTF
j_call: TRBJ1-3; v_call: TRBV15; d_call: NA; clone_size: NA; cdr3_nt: TGTGCCACCAGCAGACTGATTTTCCGCTCTGGAAACACCATATATTTT; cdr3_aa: CATSRLIFRSGNTIYF
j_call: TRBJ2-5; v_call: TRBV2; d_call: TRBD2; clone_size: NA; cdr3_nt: TGTGCCAGCAGTGAACGGGGGACTAGTGGGGAGACCCAGTACTTC; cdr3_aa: CASSERGTSGETQYF
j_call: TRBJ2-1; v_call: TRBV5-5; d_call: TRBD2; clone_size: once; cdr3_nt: TGTGCCAGCAGCTCCAGCGGGGCCCCCTACAATGAGCAGTTCTTC; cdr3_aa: CASSSSGAPYNEQFF
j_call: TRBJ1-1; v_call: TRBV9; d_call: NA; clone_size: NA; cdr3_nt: TGTGCCAGCAGCCGGACGTTACGGGGATCGGACACTGAAGCTTTCTTT; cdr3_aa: CASSRTLRGSDTEAFF
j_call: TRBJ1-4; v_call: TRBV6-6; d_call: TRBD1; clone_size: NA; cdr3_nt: TGTGCCAGCAGTTACGGACAGGGGATTGAAAAACTGTTTTTT; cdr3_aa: CASSYGQGIEKLFF
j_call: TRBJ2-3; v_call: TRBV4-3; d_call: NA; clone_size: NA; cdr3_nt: TGCGCCAGCAGCCAAGAGATTAGCGACGCAGATACGCAGTATTTT; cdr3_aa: CASSQEISDADTQYF
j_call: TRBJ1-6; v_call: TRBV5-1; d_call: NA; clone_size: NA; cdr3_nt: TGCGCCAGCAGTAGGCAGGAGTTTGGTTCACCCCTCCACTTT; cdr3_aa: CASSRQEFGSPLHF
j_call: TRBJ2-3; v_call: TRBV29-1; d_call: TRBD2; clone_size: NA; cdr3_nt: TGCAGCGTTGGTGGACTAGCGGGAGGCGCAGATACGCAGTATTTT; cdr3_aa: CSVGGLAGGADTQYF
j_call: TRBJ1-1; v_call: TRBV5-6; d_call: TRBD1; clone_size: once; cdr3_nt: TGTGCCAGCAGCACAAGACAGGGGGCGAACACTGAAGCTTTCTTT; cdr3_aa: CASSTRQGANTEAFF
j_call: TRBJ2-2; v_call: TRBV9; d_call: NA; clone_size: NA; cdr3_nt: TGTGCCAGCAGCGGGAGCGGCGGGGAGCTGTTTTTT; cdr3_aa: CASSGSGGELFF
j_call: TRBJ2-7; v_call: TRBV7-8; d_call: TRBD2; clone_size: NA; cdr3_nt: TGTGCCAGCAGCTTAGCCGGTAGCGGGAAAGGGGAGCAGTACTTC; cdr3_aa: CASSLAGSGKGEQYF
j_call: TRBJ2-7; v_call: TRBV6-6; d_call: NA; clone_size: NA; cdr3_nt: TGTGCCAGCAGTTACCCACAGGGAGACGAGCAGTACTTC; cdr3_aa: CASSYPQGDEQYF
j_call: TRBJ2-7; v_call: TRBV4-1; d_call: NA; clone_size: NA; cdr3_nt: TGCGCCAGCAGCCCCTTGGGGCGGGTGTCCTCCTACGAGCAGTACTTC; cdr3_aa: CASSPLGRVSSYEQYF
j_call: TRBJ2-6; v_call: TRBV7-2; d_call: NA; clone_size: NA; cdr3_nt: TGTGCCAGCAGCTTAGCGATCAGCTCTGGGGCCAACGTCCTGACTTTC; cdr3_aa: CASSLAISSGANVLTF
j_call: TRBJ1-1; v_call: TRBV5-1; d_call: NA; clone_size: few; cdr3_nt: TGCGCCAGCAGCTATGGTGGGGGGCTCAACACTGAAGCTTTCTTT; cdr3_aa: CASSYGGGLNTEAFF
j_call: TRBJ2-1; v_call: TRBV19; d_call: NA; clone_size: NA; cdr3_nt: TGTGCCAGTATGGCGGGACGCCTGTCCTACAATGAGCAGTTCTTC; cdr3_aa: CASMAGRLSYNEQFF
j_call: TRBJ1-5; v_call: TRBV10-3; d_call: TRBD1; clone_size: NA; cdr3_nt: TGTGCCATCAGGGAATCAGGGGGCGGCAATCAGCCCCAGCATTTT; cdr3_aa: CAIRESGGGNQPQHF
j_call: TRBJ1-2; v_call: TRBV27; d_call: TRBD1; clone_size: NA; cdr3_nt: TGTGCCAGCAGTTTAAGACAGGGCTATGGCTACACCTTC; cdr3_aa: CASSLRQGYGYTF
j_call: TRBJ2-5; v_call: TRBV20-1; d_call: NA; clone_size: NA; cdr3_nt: TGCAGTGCTAGACAAGAGACCCAGTACTTC; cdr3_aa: CSARQETQYF
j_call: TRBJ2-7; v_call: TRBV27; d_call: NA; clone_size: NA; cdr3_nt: TGTGCCAGCAGTTTACCAGGACAGACCTACGAGCAGTACTTC; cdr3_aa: CASSLPGQTYEQYF
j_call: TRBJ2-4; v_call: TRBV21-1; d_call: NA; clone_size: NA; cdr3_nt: TGTGCCAGCAGCCCCCCCGGGTGGCAGAATCTAGCCAAAAACATTCAGTACTTC; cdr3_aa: CASSPPGWQNLAKNIQYF
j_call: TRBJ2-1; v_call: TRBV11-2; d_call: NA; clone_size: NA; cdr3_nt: TGTGCCAGCAGCTCCGGGGCCAATGAGCAGTTCTTC; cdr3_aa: CASSSGANEQFF
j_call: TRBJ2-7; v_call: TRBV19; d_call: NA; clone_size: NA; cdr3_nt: TGTGCCAGTAGTATAAAACCTTTC; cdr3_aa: CASSIKPF
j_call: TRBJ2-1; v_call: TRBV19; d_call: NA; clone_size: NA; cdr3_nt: TGTGCCAGTAGAGTAGTAAATGAGCAGTTCTTC; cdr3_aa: CASRVVNEQFF
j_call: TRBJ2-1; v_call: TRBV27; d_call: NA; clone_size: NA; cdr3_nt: TGTGCCAGCTGTCCTAGTAGTTTAGGTGAGCAGTTCTTC; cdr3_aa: CASCPSSLGEQFF
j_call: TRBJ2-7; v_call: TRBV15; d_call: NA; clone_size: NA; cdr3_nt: TGTGCCACCAGCAGAGAACAGGGCCGGGGACTCGTCTACGAGCAGTACTTC; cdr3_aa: CATSREQGRGLVYEQYF
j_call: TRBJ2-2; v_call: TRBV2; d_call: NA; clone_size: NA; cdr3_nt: TGTGCCAGCACCGGGACTGGGAACACCGGGGAGCTGTTTTTT; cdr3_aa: CASTGTGNTGELFF
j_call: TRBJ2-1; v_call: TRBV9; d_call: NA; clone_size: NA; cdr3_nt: TGTGCCAGCAGCGTGAGTTTGGATGAGCAGTTCTTC; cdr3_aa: CASSVSLDEQFF
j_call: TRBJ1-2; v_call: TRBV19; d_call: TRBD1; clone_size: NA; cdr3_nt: TGTGCCAGTAACCGGGACAGGCTAGGCGGCTACACCTTC; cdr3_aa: CASNRDRLGGYTF
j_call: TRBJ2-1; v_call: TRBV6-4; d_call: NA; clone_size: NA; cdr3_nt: TGTGCCAGCAGTGACTCCACTAAAGGGAGGAGTGAGCAGTTCTTC; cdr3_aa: CASSDSTKGRSEQFF
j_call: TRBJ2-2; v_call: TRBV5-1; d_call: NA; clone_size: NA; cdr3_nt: TGCGCCAGCAGCGGCGGGGACACATCGAACACCGGGGAGCTGTTTTTT; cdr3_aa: CASSGGDTSNTGELFF
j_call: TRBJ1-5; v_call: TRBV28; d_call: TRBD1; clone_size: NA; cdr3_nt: TGTGCCAGCAGTTCTGGTACAGGGGGCGCGGGCAATCAGCCCCAGCATTTT; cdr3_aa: CASSSGTGGAGNQPQHF